The 9 T cell receptor beta chains presented below share a single source sample, sequenced in a study of T cell responses to AZD1222 COVID-19 vaccine. The assay was immunoSEQ multiplex PCR, and TCRdb's table has in-frame clones only and misses some. The sample consists of about 160,000 clones, around 90% of them appearing once. Sequencing was performed on peripheral blood, taken on day 0 of MenACWY control vaccination. The receptors stem from an adult in good health.

The chain carries TRBV19 and TRBJ1-3; possibly TRBD1 for D (6 bases). Looked up from germline, CDR1 is LNHDA and CDR2 is SQIVND (reference sequence). With 5 bases removed from V and 2 bases from J, the gap between germline ends came to 13 bases. The CDR3 covers 15 residues. The CDR3 DNA follows: TGTGCCAGTAGTTTACAGGGAGGACCTGGAAACACCATATATTTT. This codes for CASSLQGGPGNTIYF.

This rearrangement joins TRBV28 to TRBJ2-3; 12 positions agree with TRBD2. V was clipped by 6 bases and J by 9 bases; unmatched bases: 10. The germline gives CDR1 MDHEN, CDR2 SYDVKM. The CDR3 is made up of 15 amino acids. CDR3 sequence (DNA): TGTGCCAGCAGGTGGACTAGCGGGAACCTGGGGACGCAGTATTTT. Translation gives CASRWTSGNLGTQYF.

This clone turned up a few times. The J gene is TRBJ2-7, the V gene TRBV29-1; 7 bases agree with TRBD1. CDR1 and CDR2 (germline): SQVTM, ANQGSEA. The V and J ends lost 5 bases and 0 bases, in that order; junction bases with no gene match: 4. CDR3 length: 13 residues. In DNA form, the CDR3 reads TGCAGCGTTCGGGACAGTAGCTCCTACGAGCAGTACTTC. The encoded protein is CSVRDSSSYEQYF.

The count of this clone is one. The V gene is TRBV29-1, the J gene TRBJ1-1; TRBD1 agrees at 7 bases. Germline V CDR1 and CDR2: SQVTM, ANQGSEA. Trimming cost V 2 bases and J 5 bases; bases outside gene matches: 5. The CDR3 covers 13 residues. The CDR3 region has the DNA TGCAGCGTTGAAAGTCCAGGGGGAACTGAAGCTTTCTTT. It yields the protein CSVESPGGTEAFF.

This clone is a singleton in its sample. J is TRBJ2-2 and V is TRBV7-2; 10 nucleotides line up with TRBD2. V shed 2 bases and J 0 bases; nucleotides not matched to a gene: 0. CDR3 length: 16 residues. Per germline, CDR1 SGHTA and CDR2 FQGNSA. The CDR3 loop is CASSLLAGANTGELFF. CDR3 bases: TGTGCCAGCAGCTTACTAGCGGGGGCGAACACCGGGGAGCTGTTTTTT.

The CDR3 region has the DNA TGTGCCACCAGCAGAGCTTCGACAGGGAAAAGTTATTCACCCCTCCACTTT. Its protein product is CATSRASTGKSYSPLHF. The V and J genes are TRBV15 and TRBJ1-6, with TRBD1 matching 7 bases. The CDR3 sequence is 17 residues long. Germline lookup yields CDR1 LNHNV and CDR2 YYDKDF (reference sequence). Trimming took 1 base from V and 8 from J; bases not matched to a gene: 11.

The CDR3 protein is CASSYQNTEAFF. In DNA form, the CDR3 reads TGTGCCAGCAGCTACCAGAACACTGAAGCTTTCTTT. The chain joins TRBV5-6 to TRBJ1-1; D is ambiguous. Germline V lookup: CDR1 SGHDT, CDR2 YYEEEE. This CDR3 has 12 residues. V was pared by 3 bases and J by 1 base, with 4 bases between.

The gene calls are TRBV6-2 or TRBV6-3 and TRBJ2-7, with a weak D call TRBD2 (5 bases). Germline loops: CDR1 MNHEY, CDR2 SVGEGT. Between the trimmed V and J ends, which lost 0 bases and 0 bases, there was a span of 18 bases. This CDR3 spans 18 amino acids. CDR3 region: CASSYSSSEPLFSYEQYF. The CDR3 bases are TGTGCCAGCAGTTACTCGAGTAGCGAGCCTCTTTTCTCCTACGAGCAGTACTTC.

The chain recombines TRBV27 with TRBJ1-2, with a weak D call TRBD1 (6 bases). The CDR3 is made up of 13 amino acids. The V gene's germline CDR1 is MNHEY and CDR2 SMNVEV (reference sequence). With 4 bases removed from V and 9 bases from J, the gap between germline ends came to 15 bases. The CDR3 region has the DNA TGTGCCAGCAGTTCCCGACAGGCAGGGAGCTACACCTTC. Amino acids: CASSSRQAGSYTF.